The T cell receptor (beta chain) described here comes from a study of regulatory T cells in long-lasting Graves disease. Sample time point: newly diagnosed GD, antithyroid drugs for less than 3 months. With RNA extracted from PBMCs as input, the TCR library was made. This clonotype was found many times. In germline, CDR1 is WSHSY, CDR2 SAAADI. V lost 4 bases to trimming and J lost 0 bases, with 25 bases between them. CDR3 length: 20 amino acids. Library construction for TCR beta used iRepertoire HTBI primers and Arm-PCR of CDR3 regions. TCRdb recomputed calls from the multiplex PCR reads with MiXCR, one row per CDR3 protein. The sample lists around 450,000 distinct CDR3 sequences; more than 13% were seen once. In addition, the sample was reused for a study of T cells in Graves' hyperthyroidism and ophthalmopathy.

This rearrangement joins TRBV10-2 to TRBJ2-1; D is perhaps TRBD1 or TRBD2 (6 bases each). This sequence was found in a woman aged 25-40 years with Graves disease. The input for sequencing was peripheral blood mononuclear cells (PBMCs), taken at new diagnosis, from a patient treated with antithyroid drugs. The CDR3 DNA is TGCGCCAGCAGTGTTCCCCTCCGGGGGCAGGGAGACAGCTCCTACAATGAGCAGTTCTTC. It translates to CASSVPLRGQGDSSYNEQFF.